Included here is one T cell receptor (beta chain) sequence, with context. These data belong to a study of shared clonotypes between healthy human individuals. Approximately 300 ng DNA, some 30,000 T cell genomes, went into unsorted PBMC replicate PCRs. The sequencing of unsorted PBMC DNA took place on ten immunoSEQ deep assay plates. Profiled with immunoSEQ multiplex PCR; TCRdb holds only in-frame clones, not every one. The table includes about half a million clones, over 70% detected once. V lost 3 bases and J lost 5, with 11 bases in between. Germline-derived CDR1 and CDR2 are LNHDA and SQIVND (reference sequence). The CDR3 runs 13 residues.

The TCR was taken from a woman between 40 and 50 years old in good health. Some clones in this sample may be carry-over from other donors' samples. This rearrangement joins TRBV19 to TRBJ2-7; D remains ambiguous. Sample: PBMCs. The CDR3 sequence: CASSILGSHEQYF. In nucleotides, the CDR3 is TGTGCCAGTAGTATCCTGGGCAGTCACGAGCAGTACTTC.